The present TCR beta chain was sequenced within a study of blood T cell repertoires in COVID-19. The germline V gene encodes CDR1 KGHSH and CDR2 LQKENI. CDR3 length: 16 residues. V was trimmed by 7 bases and J by 8 bases, leaving 23 bases between them. Sequencing used immunoSEQ multiplex PCR; TCRdb keeps in-frame clones, though not all of them. Of fewer than 150,000 clones listed, approximately 87% are singletons. The specimen was peripheral blood. The rearrangement joins TRBV18 to TRBJ1-4; D remains ambiguous. This clonotype was obtained from a woman aged 40 to 50 with acute or convalescent COVID-19. CDR3 sequence reads: CASCQGVRATGEKLFF. The CDR3 DNA is TGTGCCAGCTGCCAAGGAGTTAGGGCCACGGGAGAAAAACTGTTTTTT.